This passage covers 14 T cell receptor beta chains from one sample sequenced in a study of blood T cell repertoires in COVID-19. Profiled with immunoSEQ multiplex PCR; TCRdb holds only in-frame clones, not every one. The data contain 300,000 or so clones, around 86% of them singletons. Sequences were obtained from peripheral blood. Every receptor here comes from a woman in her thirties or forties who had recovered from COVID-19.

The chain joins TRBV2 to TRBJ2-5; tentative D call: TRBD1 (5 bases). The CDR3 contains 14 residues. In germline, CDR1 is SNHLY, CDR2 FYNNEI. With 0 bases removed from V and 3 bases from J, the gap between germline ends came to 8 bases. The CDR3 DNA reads TGTGCCAGCAGTGAAGCCCCAGGGAAAGAGACCCAGTACTTC. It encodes CASSEAPGKETQYF.

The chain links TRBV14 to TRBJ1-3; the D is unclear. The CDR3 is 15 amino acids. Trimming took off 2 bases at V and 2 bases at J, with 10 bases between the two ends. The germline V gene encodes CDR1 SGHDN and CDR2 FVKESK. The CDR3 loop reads CASSQLRRAGNTIYF. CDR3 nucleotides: TGTGCCAGCAGCCAATTACGGAGAGCTGGAAACACCATATATTTT.

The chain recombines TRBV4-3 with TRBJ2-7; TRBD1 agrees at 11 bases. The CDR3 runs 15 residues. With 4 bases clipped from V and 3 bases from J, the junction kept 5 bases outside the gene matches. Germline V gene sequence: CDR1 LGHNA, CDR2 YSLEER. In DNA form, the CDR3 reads TGCGCCAGCAGCCTCCGGACAGGGGGCAACTACGAGCAGTACTTC. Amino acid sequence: CASSLRTGGNYEQYF.

CDR3 nucleotide sequence: TGTGCCATCAGTGATGGGGGGGGGCGCTCCTACAATGAGCAGTTCTTC. Protein product: CAISDGGGRSYNEQFF. The V gene is TRBV10-3, the J gene TRBJ2-1; the D gene is possibly TRBD2 (7 bases). Trimming took 3 bases from V and 0 from J, leaving 12 bases between them. The CDR3 covers 16 residues. In germline, CDR1 is ENHRY, CDR2 SYGVKD.

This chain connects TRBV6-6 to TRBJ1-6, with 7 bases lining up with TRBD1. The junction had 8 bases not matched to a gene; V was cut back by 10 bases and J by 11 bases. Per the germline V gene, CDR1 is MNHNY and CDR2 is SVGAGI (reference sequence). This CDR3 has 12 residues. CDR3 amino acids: CATGVQGTPLHF. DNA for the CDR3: TGTGCCACCGGCGTACAGGGGACACCCCTCCACTTT.

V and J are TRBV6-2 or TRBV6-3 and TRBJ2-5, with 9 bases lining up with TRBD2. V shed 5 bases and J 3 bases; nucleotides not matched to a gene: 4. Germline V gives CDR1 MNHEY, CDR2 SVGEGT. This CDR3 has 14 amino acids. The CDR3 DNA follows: TGTGCCAGCAGTCCGATAGCGGGGGAAGAGACCCAGTACTTC. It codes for CASSPIAGEETQYF.

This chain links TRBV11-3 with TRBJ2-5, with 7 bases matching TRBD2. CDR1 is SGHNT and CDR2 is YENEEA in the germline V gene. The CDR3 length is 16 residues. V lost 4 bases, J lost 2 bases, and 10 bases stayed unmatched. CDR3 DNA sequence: TGTGCCAGCAGCTCGCCCTTTGGGGAGGGGCAAGAGACCCAGTACTTC. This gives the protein CASSSPFGEGQETQYF. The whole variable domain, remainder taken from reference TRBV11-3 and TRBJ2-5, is EAGVVQSPRYKIIEKKQPVAFWCNPISGHNTLYWYLQNLGQGPELLIRYENEEAVDDSQLPKDRFSAERLKGVDSTLKIQPAELGDSAVYLCASSSPFGEGQETQYFGPGTRLLVL.

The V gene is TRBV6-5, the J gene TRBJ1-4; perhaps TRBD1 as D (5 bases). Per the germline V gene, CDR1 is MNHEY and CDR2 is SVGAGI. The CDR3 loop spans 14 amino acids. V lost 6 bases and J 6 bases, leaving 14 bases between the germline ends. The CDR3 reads CASRPEGAYEKLFF. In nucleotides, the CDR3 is TGTGCCAGCAGACCCGAAGGGGCTTATGAAAAACTGTTTTTT.

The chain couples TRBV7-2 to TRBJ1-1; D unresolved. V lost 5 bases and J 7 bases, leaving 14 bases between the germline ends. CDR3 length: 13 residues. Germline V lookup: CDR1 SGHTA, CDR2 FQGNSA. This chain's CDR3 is CASSPQVVREAFF. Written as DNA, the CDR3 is TGTGCCAGCAGCCCGCAGGTAGTACGTGAAGCTTTCTTT.

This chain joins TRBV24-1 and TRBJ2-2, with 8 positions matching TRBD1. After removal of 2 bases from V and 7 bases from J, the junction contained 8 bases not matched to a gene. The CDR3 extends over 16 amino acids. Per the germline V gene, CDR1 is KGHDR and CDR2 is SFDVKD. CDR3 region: CATSDSSRGPGGELFF. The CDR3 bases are TGTGCCACCAGTGATTCTAGCAGGGGGCCTGGCGGGGAGCTGTTTTTT.

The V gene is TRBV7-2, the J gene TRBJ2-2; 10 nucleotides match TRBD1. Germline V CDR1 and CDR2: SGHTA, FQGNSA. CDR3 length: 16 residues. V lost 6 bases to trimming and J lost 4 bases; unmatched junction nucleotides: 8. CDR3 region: CASRFRGQGFTGELFF. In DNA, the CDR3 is TGTGCCAGCAGATTTAGGGGACAGGGGTTCACCGGGGAGCTGTTTTTT.

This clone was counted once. As DNA, the CDR3 is TGTGCCAGCACCCTAGGCCAAGAGACCCAGTACTTC. This translates into CASTLGQETQYF. V usage is TRBV5-6 and J usage is TRBJ2-5; D gene unclear. The CDR3 has 12 amino acids. The V end lost 6 bases, the J end lost 1 base, and 7 bases lay between the germline ends. CDR1 is SGHDT and CDR2 is YYEEEE in the germline V gene.

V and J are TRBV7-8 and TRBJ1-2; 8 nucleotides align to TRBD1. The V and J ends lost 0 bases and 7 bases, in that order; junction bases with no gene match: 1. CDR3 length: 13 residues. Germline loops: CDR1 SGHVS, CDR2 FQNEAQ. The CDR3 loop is CASSLADRAGYTF. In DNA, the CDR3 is TGTGCCAGCAGCTTAGCGGACAGGGCTGGCTACACCTTC.

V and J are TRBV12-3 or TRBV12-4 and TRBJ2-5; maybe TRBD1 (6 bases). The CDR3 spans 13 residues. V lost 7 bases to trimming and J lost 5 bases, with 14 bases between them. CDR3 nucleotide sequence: TGTGCCAGCACCGCAGGGGTAGTTGAGACCCAGTACTTC. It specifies CASTAGVVETQYF.